This TCR beta chain was retrieved from a study of shared clonotypes between healthy human individuals. Study conclusions and caveats: Clonotypes shared by all four sorted-subset donors had higher generation probabilities than non-shared clonotypes.

Concerning this clone itself: Its specificity is unknown.

Measured with immunoSEQ multiplex PCR; TCRdb has only the in-frame clones, and not every one. The sample lists hundreds of thousands of clones, approximately 74% occurring once. This CDR3 has 16 amino acids. V dropped 3 bases and J dropped 4 bases, with 16 bases sitting between them. The germline gives CDR1 MDHEN, CDR2 SYDVKM. This chain links TRBV28 with TRBJ2-1; possibly TRBD2 for D (5 bases). The sequence was obtained from a woman between 25 and 40 years old in good health. Specimen: memory CD4+ T cells sorted from blood. Described subset: CD45RA-negative fraction. The chain's CDR3 is CASSFPPGMTYNEQFF. The DNA of the CDR3 is TGTGCCAGCAGTTTCCCCCCGGGGATGACTTACAATGAGCAGTTCTTC. Using reference TRBV28 and TRBJ2-1 for the parts outside the CDR3, the full variable domain is DVKVTQSSRYLVKRTGEKVFLECVQDMDHENMFWYRQDPGLGLRLIYFSYDVKMKEKGDIPEGYSVSREKKERFSLILESASTNQTSMYLCASSFPPGMTYNEQFFGPGTRLTVL.